This T cell receptor (beta chain) was recovered during a study of tumor-infiltrating lymphocytes in primary liver carcinoma. Across the whole study: The patients included men and women who were aged 30 to 69 years. Between about 4 and 11 cm across, the tumors were all of stage T1-T3 N0M0. Samples gave roughly 3.65 to 8 million productive TCRbeta reads, similar across tissue types.

Points on this clonotype: One junction end does not reproduce the germline sequence, and a read error may be involved.

Total RNA and DNA came together from 20-30 mg of bulk tissue without cell sorting. From roughly 0.45 ug total RNA, TCR beta cDNA was generated with a primer in the constant region. Library construction for TCR beta comprised three nested multiplex PCR rounds performed with slightly modified ARM-PCR. The first two PCR rounds, roughly 9 cycles each, used TRBV1-TRBV30 forward primers and a C-beta reverse primer. TCRdb redid the calling of the multiplex PCR reads with MiXCR, one entry per CDR3 protein. The sample has 75,000 to 80,000 distinct CDR3 sequences; roughly 72% are singletons. The CDR3 covers 14 residues. Germline V gene sequence: CDR1 MDHEN, CDR2 SYDVKM.

The gene calls are TRBV28 and TRBJ1-1, with 7 bases fitting TRBD1. Sequences were obtained from tumor-adjacent normal liver tissue. The sequence derives from a man aged 40-49 years with primary liver carcinoma and hepatitis B virus infection. The CDR3: CASTLGQTNTEALF. CDR3 nucleotides: TGTGCCAGTACCTTGGGACAGACGAACACTGAAGCTCTCTTT. Drawing the rest from reference TRBV28 and TRBJ1-1, the complete variable domain is DVKVTQSSRYLVKRTGEKVFLECVQDMDHENMFWYRQDPGLGLRLIYFSYDVKMKEKGDIPEGYSVSREKKERFSLILESASTNQTSMYLCASTLGQTNTEALFGQGTRLTVV.